The 27 T cell receptor beta chains in this list originate from one sample, sequenced in a study of control samples from healthy donors and cancer patients. Sequencing was performed with immunoSEQ multiplex PCR; in TCRdb, only in-frame clones are kept and a portion is missing. The sample consists of 100,000 to 150,000 clones, more than 85% of them appearing once. The sequenced material came from blood. The receptors here all came from a woman in her late teens or twenties in good health.

This chain links TRBV5-5 with TRBJ2-2, with 8 bases lining up with TRBD1. With V trimmed by 0 bases and J by 5 bases, 6 bases remained unmatched. The CDR3 has 16 residues. The germline gives CDR1 SGHKS, CDR2 YYEKEE (reference sequence). Here the CDR3 DNA reads TGTGCCAGCAGCTTGGGCAGGACAGGGAATACCGGGGAGCTGTTTTTT. It codes for CASSLGRTGNTGELFF.

The chain carries TRBV7-2 and TRBJ2-5; D may be TRBD2 (7 bases). The V gene's germline CDR1 is SGHTA and CDR2 FQGNSA. This CDR3 contains 14 residues. The V end lost 8 bases, the J end lost 3 bases, and 16 bases lay between the germline ends. In DNA form, the CDR3 reads TGTGCCAGCCTGAAGGCGGGGGCAAAAGAGACCCAGTACTTC. This gives the protein CASLKAGAKETQYF. Full variable domain (outside the CDR3, taken from reference TRBV7-2 and TRBJ2-5): GAGVSQSPSNKVTEKGKDVELRCDPISGHTALYWYRQSLGQGLEFLIYFQGNSAPDKSGLPSDRFSAERTGGSVSTLTIQRTQQEDSAVYLCASLKAGAKETQYFGPGTRLLVL.

This chain uses TRBV10-3 with TRBJ1-1; D not certain. Germline loops: CDR1 ENHRY, CDR2 SYGVKD. Trimming removed 8 bases at V and 5 bases at J, with 18 bases between. The CDR3 is made up of 14 amino acids. The CDR3 spells CAIRKYGDRTEAFF. CDR3 bases: TGTGCCATCCGTAAATACGGCGATCGGACTGAAGCTTTCTTT.

The count of this clone is one. The J gene is TRBJ1-3, the V gene TRBV3-1 (or the pseudogene TRBV3-2); no firm D call. Germline V gene data show CDR1 as LGHDT and CDR2 as YNNKEL (reference sequence). V lost 8 bases, J lost 2 bases, and 1 base lay in between. CDR3 length: 10 residues. The CDR3 reads CASAGNTIYF. In nucleotides, the CDR3 is TGTGCCAGCGCTGGAAACACCATATATTTT.

CDR3 loop: CASSPDTISGNTIYF. CDR3 sequence (DNA): TGTGCCAGCTCACCGGACACCATCTCTGGAAACACCATATATTTT. The chain couples TRBV18 to TRBJ1-3; D possibly corresponds to TRBD1 (5 bases). CDR3 length: 15 residues. CDR1 and CDR2 from the germline V gene are KGHSH and LQKENI. The V gene lost 3 bases and the J gene lost 0 bases, with 9 bases spanning the gap. Full variable domain (rest looked up from reference TRBV18 and TRBJ1-3): NAGVMQNPRHLVRRRGQEARLRCSPMKGHSHVYWYRQLPEEGLKFMVYLQKENIIDESGMPKERFSAEFPKEGPSILRIQQVVRGDSAAYFCASSPDTISGNTIYFGEGSWLTVV.

Points on this clone: Other nucleotide sequences in the sample specify the same CDR3. The rearrangement links TRBV5-1 to TRBJ2-5, with TRBD1 identical over 8 bases. Germline V CDR1 and CDR2: SGHRS, YFSETQ. The V and J ends lost 4 bases and 0 bases, in that order; junction bases with no gene match: 8. The CDR3 runs 16 residues. The CDR3 sequence: CASSPGTGGYQETQYF. CDR3 DNA: TGCGCCAGCAGCCCGGGTACAGGGGGTTACCAAGAGACCCAGTACTTC.

The chain combines TRBV6-2 or TRBV6-3 with TRBJ1-1; TRBD1 might be the D (6 bases). This CDR3 comprises 16 residues. The germline CDR1 and CDR2 sequences are MNHEY and SVGEGT. The germline V and J ends were trimmed by 2 bases and 1 base, with 14 bases remaining between them. The CDR3 bases are TGTGCCAGCAGTTACGGCAGGGGCCCCACGAACACTGAAGCTTTCTTT. Its translation: CASSYGRGPTNTEAFF.

The chain joins TRBV4-1 to TRBJ1-6; perhaps TRBD1 as D (6 bases). CDR1 and CDR2 from the germline V gene are MGHRA and YSYEKL. V was clipped by 2 bases and J by 7 bases, with 18 bases between them. The CDR3 runs to 17 residues. The CDR3 DNA is TGCGCCAGCAGCCAAAAGGGAGGGGGTCCACGAAATTCACCCCTCCACTTT. It translates to CASSQKGGGPRNSPLHF.

The genes are TRBV6-6 and TRBJ1-1; D remains unclear. This CDR3 region has 13 residues. The germline gives CDR1 MNHNY, CDR2 SVGAGI (reference sequence). V lost 3 bases, J lost 6 bases, and 11 bases lay in between. CDR3 nucleotide sequence: TGTGCCAGCAGTTATTGGGCGGATCCTGAAGCTTTCTTT. This sequence encodes CASSYWADPEAFF.

V usage is TRBV6-5 and J usage is TRBJ2-7; 8 nucleotides match TRBD1. The germline V gene has CDR1 MNHEY and CDR2 SVGAGI. J gave up 4 bases and V 7 bases, and 9 bases lay outside the gene matches. The CDR3 extends over 14 amino acids. For the CDR3, the DNA is TGTGCCAGCAACGGGCAGGGGGCTCGGTACGAGCAGTACTTC. This translates into CASNGQGARYEQYF.

The rearrangement joins TRBV2 to TRBJ1-1; TRBD1 aligns across 11 bases. This CDR3 has 15 amino acids. Germline lookup yields CDR1 SNHLY and CDR2 FYNNEI. V lost 7 bases to trimming and J lost 5 bases; unmatched junction nucleotides: 9. The CDR3 sequence: CASTGGGQGGTEAFF. In nucleotides, the CDR3 is TGTGCCAGCACCGGAGGGGGACAGGGGGGTACTGAAGCTTTCTTT. The whole variable domain, remainder taken from reference TRBV2 and TRBJ1-1, is EPEVTQTPSHQVTQMGQEVILRCVPISNHLYFYWYRQILGQKVEFLVSFYNNEISEKSEIFDDQFSVERPDGSNFTLKIRSTKLEDSAMYFCASTGGGQGGTEAFFGQGTRLTVV.

This clone was recorded once. The V gene is TRBV7-2, the J gene TRBJ2-3; D is ambiguous. CDR1 is SGHTA, CDR2 FQGNSA, per germline. V dropped 7 bases and J dropped 2 bases, with 10 bases sitting between them. CDR3 length equals 13 residues. The CDR3 loop is CASTPRITDTQYF. CDR3 DNA: TGTGCCAGCACCCCTCGGATCACAGATACGCAGTATTTT.

The chain carries TRBV19 and TRBJ2-7; 8 bases align to TRBD2. The germline CDR1 and CDR2 sequences are LNHDA and SQIVND (reference sequence). This CDR3 has 14 amino acids. Trimming took 9 bases from V and 0 from J; bases not matched to a gene: 7. The CDR3: CASRLASSSYEQYF. The CDR3, as DNA: TGTGCCAGCCGACTAGCGTCGAGCTCCTACGAGCAGTACTTC.

The CDR3 DNA reads TGCGCCAGCAGTTCTAGCGGGAGGCATGGGGAGTACTTC. It yields the protein CASSSSGRHGEYF. This sequence joins TRBV5-1 and TRBJ2-7; 11 bases agree with TRBD2. Germline-derived CDR1 and CDR2 are SGHRS and YFSETQ. Trimming at V came to 5 bases and at J to 11 bases, leaving 9 bases not matched to a gene. This CDR3 is built from 13 residues.

This clone was observed once. DNA of the CDR3: TGTGCCAGCAGCTTATCCGGCCAGGGGAGTGGGCAGTACTTC. Translating gives CASSLSGQGSGQYF. This sequence joins TRBV7-9 and TRBJ2-7; maybe TRBD1 (6 bases). This CDR3 contains 14 residues. The germline CDR1 and CDR2 sequences are SEHNR and FQNEAQ (reference sequence). Between the trimmed V and J ends, which lost 2 bases and 9 bases, there was a span of 17 bases.

The chain combines TRBV6-2 or TRBV6-3 with TRBJ2-7; 7 bases align to TRBD1. From germline, CDR1 is MNHEY and CDR2 SVGEGT. Trimming removed 5 bases from V and 0 bases from J; junction bases left unmatched: 7. The CDR3 is 15 residues long. This CDR3 reads CASSKPGQVSYEQYF. The CDR3 coding sequence is TGTGCCAGCAGTAAACCCGGACAGGTCTCCTACGAGCAGTACTTC.

The chain has TRBV27 and TRBJ2-3; D is unresolved. CDR3 size: 14 residues. Germline assignment: CDR1 MNHEY and CDR2 SMNVEV (reference sequence). The germline V and J ends were trimmed by 3 bases and 2 bases, with 9 bases remaining between them. As DNA, the CDR3 is TGTGCCAGCAGTTTGGTTAGGGCCACAGATACGCAGTATTTT. It is translated as CASSLVRATDTQYF.

CDR3 amino acids: CASSLAGGWNEQFF. The CDR3 coding sequence is TGTGCCAGCAGTTTGGCGGGGGGATGGAATGAGCAGTTCTTC. The chain combines TRBV6-2 or TRBV6-3 with TRBJ2-1; 8 bases are a match to TRBD2. The CDR3 is made up of 14 amino acids. Per the germline V gene, CDR1 is MNHEY and CDR2 is SVGEGT. V lost 4 bases and J lost 7; bases outside the gene matches: 6.

The chain has TRBV24-1 and TRBJ2-6; D gene uncertain. Germline V gene sequence: CDR1 KGHDR, CDR2 SFDVKD. V dropped 5 bases and J dropped 3 bases, with 4 bases sitting between them. The CDR3 totals 13 residues. The CDR3 DNA reads as TGTGCCACCAGTGGGAATGGGGCCAACGTCCTGACTTTC. Encoded protein: CATSGNGANVLTF.

This clone was seen only once. The chain uses TRBV9 and TRBJ1-4; the match to TRBD1 covers 7 bases. This CDR3 region has 20 residues. With 0 bases clipped from V and 7 bases from J, the junction kept 21 bases outside the gene matches. Per the germline V gene, CDR1 is SGDLS and CDR2 is YYNGEE. CDR3 protein: CASSVVSGIRGGGKTEKLFF. In DNA, the CDR3 is TGTGCCAGCAGCGTAGTTTCGGGGATCAGGGGAGGGGGCAAGACTGAAAAACTGTTTTTT.

Here the CDR3 DNA reads TGTGCCATCCCGGACGGGAATCAGCCCCAGCATTTT. Amino acids: CAIPDGNQPQHF. The chain recombines TRBV25-1 with TRBJ1-5; D uncertain. CDR3 length: 12 residues. The V end lost 10 bases, the J end lost 4 bases, and 11 bases lay between the germline ends. Germline V gene sequence: CDR1 MGHDK, CDR2 SYGVNS.

This clone was detected only once. The J gene is TRBJ2-3, the V gene TRBV3-1 (or the pseudogene TRBV3-2); possible D gene TRBD2, 6 bases. The CDR3 is 12 residues long. The germline V and J ends were trimmed by 1 base and 8 bases, with 7 bases remaining between them. The V gene's germline CDR1 is LGHDT and CDR2 YNNKEL (reference sequence). This chain's CDR3 is CASSQASVTQYF. The CDR3, as DNA: TGTGCCAGCAGCCAAGCTAGCGTTACGCAGTATTTT.

The chain joins TRBV5-5 to TRBJ1-1; D not certain. Per the germline V gene, CDR1 is SGHKS and CDR2 is YYEKEE (reference sequence). The CDR3 length is 14 residues. V lost 2 bases to trimming and J lost 1 base, with 9 bases between them. The CDR3 bases are TGTGCCAGCAGCTTAGGACCGGGGAACACTGAAGCTTTCTTT. Translated, it gives CASSLGPGNTEAFF.

The CDR3: CASTEITRGSGTDTQYF. CDR3 sequence (DNA): TGTGCCAGCACCGAAATAACTAGGGGGAGCGGCACAGATACGCAGTATTTT. V and J are TRBV5-6 and TRBJ2-3; maybe TRBD1 (6 bases). Germline CDR1 SGHDT, CDR2 YYEEEE. CDR3 length: 17 residues. V lost 6 bases, J lost 1 base, and 21 bases lay in between. The variable domain in full, completed from reference TRBV5-6 and TRBJ2-3, reads DAGVTQSPTHLIKTRGQQVTLRCSPKSGHDTVSWYQQALGQGPQFIFQYYEEEERQRGNFPDRFSGHQFPNYSSELNVNALLLGDSALYLCASTEITRGSGTDTQYFGPGTRLTVL.

V is TRBV27 and J is TRBJ2-7; 8 nucleotides line up with TRBD1. The CDR3 spans 13 residues. V gave up 7 bases and J gave up 4 bases; unmatched junction bases: 6. The germline V gene encodes CDR1 MNHEY and CDR2 SMNVEV (reference sequence). This CDR3 reads CASKQGDRYEQYF. The CDR3 DNA follows: TGTGCCAGCAAACAGGGGGATAGGTACGAGCAGTACTTC.

A few counts support this clone. This rearrangement joins TRBV4-1 to TRBJ1-5; no clear D gene. From germline, CDR1 is MGHRA and CDR2 YSYEKL. The CDR3 length is 15 residues. Trimming stripped 1 base from V and 5 bases from J, with 12 bases between. The CDR3 DNA reads TGCGCCAGCAGCCAAGGAGACGTAGCGGATCAGCCCCAGCATTTT. This sequence encodes CASSQGDVADQPQHF.

CDR3 DNA sequence: TGCAGCGTTGCCTTGAGAAATCAGGGGATCTATGGCTACACCTTC. Its protein is CSVALRNQGIYGYTF. This chain connects TRBV29-1 to TRBJ1-2; possibly TRBD1 for D (6 bases). Per germline, CDR1 SQVTM and CDR2 ANQGSEA. Deletions cut 4 bases from V and 4 bases from J, with 19 bases between. There are 15 residues in the CDR3.